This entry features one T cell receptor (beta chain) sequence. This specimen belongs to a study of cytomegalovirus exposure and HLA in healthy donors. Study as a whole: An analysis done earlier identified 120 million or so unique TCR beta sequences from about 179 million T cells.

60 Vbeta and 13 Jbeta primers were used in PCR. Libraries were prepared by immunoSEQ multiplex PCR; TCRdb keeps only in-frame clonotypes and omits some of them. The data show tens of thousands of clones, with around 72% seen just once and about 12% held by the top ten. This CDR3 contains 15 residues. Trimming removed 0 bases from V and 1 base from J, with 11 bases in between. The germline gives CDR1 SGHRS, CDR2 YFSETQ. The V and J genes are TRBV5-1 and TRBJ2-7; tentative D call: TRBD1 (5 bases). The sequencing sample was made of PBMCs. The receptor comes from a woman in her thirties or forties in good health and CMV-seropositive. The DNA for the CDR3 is TGCGCCAGCAGCTTGGCCCCAGGGATATCCTACGAGCAGTACTTC. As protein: CASSLAPGISYEQYF.